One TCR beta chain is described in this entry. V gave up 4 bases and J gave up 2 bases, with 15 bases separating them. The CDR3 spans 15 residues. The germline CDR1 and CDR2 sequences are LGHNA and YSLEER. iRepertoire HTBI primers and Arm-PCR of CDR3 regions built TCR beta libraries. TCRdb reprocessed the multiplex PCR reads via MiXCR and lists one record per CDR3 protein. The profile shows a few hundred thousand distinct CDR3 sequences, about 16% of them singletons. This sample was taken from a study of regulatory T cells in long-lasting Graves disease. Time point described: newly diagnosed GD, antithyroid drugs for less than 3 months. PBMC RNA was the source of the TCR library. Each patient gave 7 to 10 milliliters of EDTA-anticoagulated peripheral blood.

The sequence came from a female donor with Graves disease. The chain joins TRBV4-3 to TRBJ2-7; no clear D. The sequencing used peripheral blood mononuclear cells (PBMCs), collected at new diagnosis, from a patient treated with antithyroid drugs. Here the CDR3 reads CASSPRSPGPYEQYF. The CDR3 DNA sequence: TGCGCCAGCAGCCCTCGCTCCCCCGGACCCTACGAGCAGTACTTC.